This T cell receptor (beta chain) was documented in a study of cytomegalovirus exposure and HLA in healthy donors. The study's findings and limits: Highest at DRB1 and lowest at HLA-C, TCR association rates differed among HLA loci in a later analysis. The classifier, whose performance was assessed in both the original and validation cohorts, reportedly diagnosed cytomegalovirus status with high specificity and sensitivity. Productive rates of about 90% or about 30% were seen for most TCR beta V segments in an earlier analysis.

As to this clone: Its antigen remains unknown.

PCR employed 60 Vbeta and 13 Jbeta primers. Repertoires were generated with immunoSEQ multiplex PCR, while TCRdb's copy carries only in-frame clones and drops some. The sample has roughly 100,000 clones, roughly 15% seen once. With V trimmed by 7 bases and J by 1 base, 4 bases remained unmatched. Germline V gene sequence: CDR1 LNHDA, CDR2 SQIVND (reference sequence). The CDR3 extends over 15 amino acids. Sequenced: PBMCs. This receptor was taken from a female donor in good health and CMV-seronegative. The V call is TRBV19, the J call TRBJ1-5; 10 bases align to TRBD1. CDR3 sequence reads: CASTTGQGSNQPQHF. The CDR3 DNA is TGTGCCAGTACCACGGGACAGGGGAGCAATCAGCCCCAGCATTTT. The variable domain in full, with the rest retrieved from reference TRBV19 and TRBJ1-5, is DGGITQSPKYLFRKEGQNVTLSCEQNLNHDAMYWYRQDPGQGLRLIYYSQIVNDFQKGDIAEGYSVSREKKESFPLTVTSAQKNPTAFYLCASTTGQGSNQPQHFGDGTRLSIL.